The T cell receptor beta chain under discussion was sequenced for a study of T cell repertoires in cytomegalovirus infection. Study-level information: CMV infection and matching HLA type were both indicated by public TCR beta signatures.

Overall study results and limits: Pooled public TCR beta family frequency picked out CMV carriers with the relevant HLA. HLA-C-restricted CMV clonotypes gave the most frequent clonotype in two of eight donors.

This clonotype was found many times. The antigen is not known. MiXCR, applied by TCRdb to the reads, yields one record per CDR3 protein. This repertoire shows 200,000 or so distinct CDR3 sequences, roughly 28% found once; its top ten account for roughly 29%. The germline V and J ends were trimmed by 5 bases and 4 bases, with 14 bases remaining between them. The CDR3 consists of 14 residues. Sequenced input: PBMCs. The source is a human donor in good health (CMV status not recorded). Some clones in this sample may be carry-over from other donors' samples. The gene calls are TRBV12-3 or TRBV12-4 and TRBJ1-2; tentative D call: TRBD1 (5 bases). The CDR3 nucleotides are TGTGCCAGCAGTCCGACGGGGGTTACCTATGGCTACACCTTC. Its protein product is CASSPTGVTYGYTF.